The rows below give T cell receptor beta chains drawn from one sample of a study of Ad26.COV2.S vaccination and SARS-CoV-2 variants. TCRdb's copy holds only in-frame clones and misses some; the assay was immunoSEQ multiplex PCR. Of around 250,000 clones in the sample, around 85% were seen once. The source was peripheral blood, collected in a trial of Ad26.COV2.S vaccine versus placebo. These receptors originate from a person aged 18-65 years who received the Ad26.COV2.S COVID-19 vaccine or a placebo. Each CDR3 is given with its conserved first and last residue. The D gene is left open where the match is weak. Clone size is given for some rows only: seen once, a few or many times, or a class if the clone is expanded.

v_call	j_call	clone_size	d_call	cdr3_aa	cdr3_nt
TRBV7-9	TRBJ1-1	-	-	CASSDIWNTEAFF	TGTGCCAGCAGCGACATTTGGAACACTGAAGCTTTCTTT
TRBV4-2	TRBJ2-1	once	TRBD2	CASSQVTSGEGYNEQFF	TGTGCCAGCAGCCAGGTCACTAGCGGAGAAGGGTACAATGAGCAGTTCTTC
TRBV7-3	TRBJ2-5	-	-	CASSPTGPETQYF	TGTGCCAGCAGCCCCACAGGGCCAGAGACCCAGTACTTC
TRBV6-2/TRBV6-3	TRBJ1-3	once	-	CASSYPTGSGNTIYF	TGTGCCAGCAGCTATCCGACAGGCTCTGGAAACACCATATATTTT
TRBV7-2	TRBJ1-5	once	TRBD1	CASNIGTGGWNQPQHF	TGTGCCAGCAACATCGGGACAGGGGGCTGGAATCAGCCCCAGCATTTT
TRBV19	TRBJ2-3	-	TRBD2	CASSTGLAGFTDTQYF	TGTGCCAGTAGTACGGGACTAGCGGGATTCACAGATACGCAGTATTTT
TRBV7-8	TRBJ2-3	-	-	CASSSRTSTDTQYF	TGTGCCAGCAGCTCCCGGACTAGCACAGATACGCAGTATTTT
TRBV6-1	TRBJ1-2	-	TRBD1	CASSERDRGLADYGYTF	TGTGCCAGCAGTGAAAGGGACAGGGGGCTTGCGGACTATGGCTACACCTTC
TRBV6-2/TRBV6-3	TRBJ1-4	-	-	CASSYGAWEKKLFF	TGTGCCAGCAGTTACGGGGCATGGGAGAAAAAACTGTTTTTT
TRBV7-2	TRBJ1-3	-	-	CASSLVEGAGNTIYF	TGTGCCAGCAGCTTAGTGGAGGGAGCTGGAAACACCATATATTTT
TRBV30	TRBJ1-1	once	-	CAWSATGNTEAFF	TGTGCCTGGAGTGCGACAGGGAACACTGAAGCTTTCTTT
TRBV7-2	TRBJ2-6	-	TRBD1	CASSSGQALSGANVLTF	TGTGCCAGCAGCTCGGGACAGGCCCTTTCCGGGGCCAACGTCCTGACTTTC
TRBV5-6	TRBJ2-1	-	TRBD2	CASSNRLAGSGNEQFF	TGTGCCAGCAGCAACCGACTAGCGGGGTCCGGGAATGAGCAGTTCTTC
TRBV18	TRBJ2-5	-	TRBD1	CASSLGTAGGETQYF	TGTGCCAGCTCACTGGGGACAGCTGGGGGAGAGACCCAGTACTTC
TRBV4-2	TRBJ1-2	-	-	CASSQGDLGGNYGYTF	TGTGCCAGCAGCCAAGGAGATTTAGGGGGTAACTATGGCTACACCTTC
TRBV7-3	TRBJ1-5	-	-	CASSLRSGSNQPQHF	TGTGCCAGCAGCTTACGGTCAGGAAGCAATCAGCCCCAGCATTTT
TRBV6-2/TRBV6-3	TRBJ1-2	-	TRBD1	CASSSFGTGFGYTF	TGTGCCAGCAGTTCCTTCGGGACAGGGTTTGGCTACACCTTC
TRBV10-3	TRBJ1-4	-	-	CASTRDFSEKLFF	TGTGCCTCAACTCGGGACTTTAGCGAAAAACTGTTTTTT
TRBV19	TRBJ2-1	-	-	CASSRRGEGGGPYNEQFF	TGTGCCAGTAGTCGCAGGGGTGAGGGGGGAGGCCCCTACAATGAGCAGTTCTTC
TRBV6-5	TRBJ1-2	few	TRBD1	CASSYSHVGGFYGYTF	TGTGCCAGCAGTTACTCGCACGTAGGGGGCTTCTATGGCTACACCTTC
TRBV5-6	TRBJ1-6	once	-	CASSLAQGQPLHF	TGTGCCAGCAGCTTGGCCCAGGGGCAACCCCTCCACTTT
TRBV4-3	TRBJ2-1	-	TRBD2	CASSQRSGLAGGLSNNEQFF	TGCGCCAGCAGCCAAAGATCCGGACTAGCGGGGGGTCTTTCTAACAATGAGCAGTTCTTC
TRBV5-6	TRBJ2-2	-	-	CASSPPSTGELFF	TGTGCCAGCAGCCCCCCGAGCACCGGGGAGCTGTTTTTT
TRBV7-8	TRBJ2-1	-	-	CASSPAYEQFF	TGTGCCAGCAGCCCGGCCTATGAGCAGTTCTTC